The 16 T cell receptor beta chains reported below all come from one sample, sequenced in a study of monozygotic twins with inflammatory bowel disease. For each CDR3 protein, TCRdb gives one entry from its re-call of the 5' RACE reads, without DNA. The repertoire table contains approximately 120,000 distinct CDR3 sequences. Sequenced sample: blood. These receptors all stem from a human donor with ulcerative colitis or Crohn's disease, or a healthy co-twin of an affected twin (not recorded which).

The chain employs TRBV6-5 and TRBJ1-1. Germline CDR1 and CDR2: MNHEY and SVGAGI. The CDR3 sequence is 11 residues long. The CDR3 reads CASSYLQEAFF.

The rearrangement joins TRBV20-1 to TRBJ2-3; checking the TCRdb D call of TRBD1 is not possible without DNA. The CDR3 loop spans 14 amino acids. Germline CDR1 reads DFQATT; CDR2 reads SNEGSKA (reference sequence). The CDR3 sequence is CSARDWDREDTQYF.

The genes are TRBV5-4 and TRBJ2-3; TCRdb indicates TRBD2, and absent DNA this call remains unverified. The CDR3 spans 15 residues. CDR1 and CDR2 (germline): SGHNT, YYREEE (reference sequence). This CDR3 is CASSQRTSATDTQYF.

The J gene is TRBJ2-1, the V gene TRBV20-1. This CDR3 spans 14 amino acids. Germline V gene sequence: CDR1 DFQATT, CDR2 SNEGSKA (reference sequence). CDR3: CSARYQSSYNEQFF.

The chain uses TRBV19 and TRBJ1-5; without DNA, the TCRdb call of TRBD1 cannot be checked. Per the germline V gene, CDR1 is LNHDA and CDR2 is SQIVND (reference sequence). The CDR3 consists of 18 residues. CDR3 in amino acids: CASSTSMDRGPGNQPQHF.

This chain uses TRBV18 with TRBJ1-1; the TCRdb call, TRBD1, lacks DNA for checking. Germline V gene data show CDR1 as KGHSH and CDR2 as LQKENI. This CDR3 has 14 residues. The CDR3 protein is CASSYGTGGTEAFF.

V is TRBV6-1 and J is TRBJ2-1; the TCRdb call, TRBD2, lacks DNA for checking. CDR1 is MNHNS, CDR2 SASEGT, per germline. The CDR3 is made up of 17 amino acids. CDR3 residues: CASSPPPSRSPYNEQFF.

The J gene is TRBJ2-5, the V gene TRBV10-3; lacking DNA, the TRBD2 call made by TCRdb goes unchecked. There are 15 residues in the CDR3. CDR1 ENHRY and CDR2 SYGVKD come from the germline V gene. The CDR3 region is CAIKATSEIQETQYF.

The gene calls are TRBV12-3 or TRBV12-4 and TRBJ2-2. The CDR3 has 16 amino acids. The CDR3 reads CASSLWLAPNTGELFF.

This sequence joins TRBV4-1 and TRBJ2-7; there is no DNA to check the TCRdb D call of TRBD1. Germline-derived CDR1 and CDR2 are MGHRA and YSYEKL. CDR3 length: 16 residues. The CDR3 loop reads CASSQDLGEGGHEQYF.

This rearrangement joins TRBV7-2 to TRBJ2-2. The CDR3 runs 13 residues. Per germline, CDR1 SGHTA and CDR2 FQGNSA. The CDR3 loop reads CASSSTRTGELFF.

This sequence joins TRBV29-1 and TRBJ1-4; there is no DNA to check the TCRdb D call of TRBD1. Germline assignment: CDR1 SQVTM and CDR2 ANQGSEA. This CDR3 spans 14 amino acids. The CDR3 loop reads CSVEGGRDPGELFF.

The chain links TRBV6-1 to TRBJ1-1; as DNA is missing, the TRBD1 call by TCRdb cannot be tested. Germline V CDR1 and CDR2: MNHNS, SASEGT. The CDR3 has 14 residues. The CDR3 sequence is CASSPYRVGAEAFF.

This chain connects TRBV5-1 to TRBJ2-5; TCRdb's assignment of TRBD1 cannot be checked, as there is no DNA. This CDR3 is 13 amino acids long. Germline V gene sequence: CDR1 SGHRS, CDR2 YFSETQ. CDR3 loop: CASSVTGWETQYF. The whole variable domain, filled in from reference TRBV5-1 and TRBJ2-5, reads KAGVTQTPRYLIKTRGQQVTLSCSPISGHRSVSWYQQTPGQGLQFLFEYFSETQRNKGNFPGRFSGRQFSNSRSEMNVSTLELGDSALYLCASSVTGWETQYFGPGTRLLVL.

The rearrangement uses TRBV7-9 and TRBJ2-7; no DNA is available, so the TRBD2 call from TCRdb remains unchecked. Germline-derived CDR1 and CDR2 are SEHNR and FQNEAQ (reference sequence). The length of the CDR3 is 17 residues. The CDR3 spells CASSPEIAGFGLYEQYF.

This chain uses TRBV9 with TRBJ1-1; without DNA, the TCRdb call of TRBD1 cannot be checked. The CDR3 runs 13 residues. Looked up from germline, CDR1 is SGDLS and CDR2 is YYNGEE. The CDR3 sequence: CASSTPGQGPAFF.